These 3 T cell receptor beta chains were all obtained from the same sample, sequenced in a study of cytomegalovirus exposure and HLA in healthy donors. The assay was immunoSEQ multiplex PCR, and TCRdb's table has in-frame clones only and misses some. The table has roughly 300,000 clones, 86% seen once. The sequenced material came from PBMCs. These receptors all stem from a woman younger than 35 in good health and CMV-seronegative.

About this clone: This specimen includes other DNA sequences encoding the same CDR3. The chain joins TRBV11-2 to TRBJ2-7; D gene uncertain. Germline V gene sequence: CDR1 SGHAT, CDR2 FQNNGV. The germline V and J ends were trimmed by 0 bases and 2 bases, with 8 bases remaining between them. This CDR3 comprises 14 residues. The CDR3, as DNA: TGTGCCAGCAGCTTAGATCGTGGGCCCTACGAGCAGTACTTC. This translates into CASSLDRGPYEQYF.

The chain carries TRBV4-3 and TRBJ1-5, with D maybe TRBD1 (6 bases). Looked up from germline, CDR1 is LGHNA and CDR2 is YSLEER. Trimming pared 0 bases from V and 4 bases from J, leaving 13 bases between. The CDR3 contains 16 residues. DNA for the CDR3: TGCGCCAGCAGCCAAGATGGCAGGGGTGATAATCAGCCCCAGCATTTT. It encodes CASSQDGRGDNQPQHF.

This clone appeared once. This chain connects TRBV7-8 to TRBJ2-1; 8 positions match TRBD2. CDR1 and CDR2 from the germline V gene are SGHVS and FQNEAQ. The CDR3 is 16 amino acids. Trimming cost V 4 bases and J 0 bases; bases outside gene matches: 5. The CDR3 nucleotides are TGTGCCAGCAGCTGGACTAGCCCGAGCTCCTACAATGAGCAGTTCTTC. This gives the protein CASSWTSPSSYNEQFF.